The rows below give T cell receptor beta chains drawn from one sample of a study of blood T cell repertoires in COVID-19. The protocol was immunoSEQ multiplex PCR, while the TCRdb copy is restricted to in-frame clones and leaves out a portion. The sample records about 120,000 clones, around 87% being singletons. Sequencing was done on a sample of peripheral blood. Source of these receptors: a woman aged 55 to 70 with COVID-19, enrolled during active disease. The CDR3 runs from the conserved cysteine through the conserved F or W. The D gene is left open where the match is weak. Some rows have no size entry. The others give once, few or many, or a class for an expanded clone.

clone size: NA
D gene: NA
V gene: TRBV6-5
J gene: TRBJ2-6
CDR3 protein: CASNVRGAGANVLTF
CDR3 DNA: TGTGCCAGCAATGTAAGGGGTGCTGGGGCCAACGTCCTGACTTTC

clone size: NA
D gene: TRBD1
V gene: TRBV18
J gene: TRBJ2-3
CDR3 protein: CASSNRQGHTDTQYF
CDR3 DNA: TGTGCCAGCTCAAACCGACAGGGGCACACAGATACGCAGTATTTT

clone size: NA
D gene: TRBD1
V gene: TRBV30
J gene: TRBJ1-5
CDR3 protein: CAWRGQNNQPQHF
CDR3 DNA: TGTGCCTGGAGGGGACAGAACAATCAGCCCCAGCATTTT

clone size: NA
D gene: TRBD2
V gene: TRBV11-3
J gene: TRBJ2-1
CDR3 protein: CASSFRGGSYNEQFF
CDR3 DNA: TGTGCCAGCAGCTTTCGGGGGGGTTCCTACAATGAGCAGTTCTTC

clone size: NA
D gene: NA
V gene: TRBV7-9
J gene: TRBJ1-1
CDR3 protein: CASSLPGGALNTEAFF
CDR3 DNA: TGTGCCAGCAGCTTACCTGGCGGGGCCCTAAACACTGAAGCTTTCTTT

clone size: NA
D gene: NA
V gene: TRBV2
J gene: TRBJ2-1
CDR3 protein: CASSVPRDYNEQFF
CDR3 DNA: TGTGCCAGCAGTGTCCCCCGGGACTACAATGAGCAGTTCTTC

clone size: once
D gene: NA
V gene: TRBV6-1
J gene: TRBJ2-7
CDR3 protein: CASSEQAFEQYF
CDR3 DNA: TGTGCCAGCAGTGAACAAGCTTTCGAGCAGTACTTC

clone size: NA
D gene: NA
V gene: TRBV19
J gene: TRBJ1-2
CDR3 protein: CASSNRAYYGYTF
CDR3 DNA: TGTGCCAGTAGTAACAGGGCGTACTATGGCTACACCTTC

clone size: NA
D gene: NA
V gene: TRBV11-3
J gene: TRBJ2-1
CDR3 protein: CASSSSGTPYNEQFF
CDR3 DNA: TGTGCCAGCAGCTCTTCCGGGACACCCTACAATGAGCAGTTCTTC

clone size: few
D gene: NA
V gene: TRBV3-1/TRBV3-2
J gene: TRBJ1-2
CDR3 protein: CASSQGPGESANYGYTF
CDR3 DNA: TGTGCCAGCAGCCAAGGTCCCGGGGAGTCCGCTAACTATGGCTACACCTTC

clone size: once
D gene: TRBD1
V gene: TRBV5-4
J gene: TRBJ1-2
CDR3 protein: CASSTGTGARGYTF
CDR3 DNA: TGTGCCAGCAGCACCGGGACAGGTGCGAGAGGCTACACCTTC

clone size: NA
D gene: TRBD1
V gene: TRBV11-2
J gene: TRBJ2-7
CDR3 protein: CASSPTGVGEQYF
CDR3 DNA: TGTGCCAGCAGCCCGACAGGGGTCGGGGAGCAGTACTTC

clone size: NA
D gene: TRBD1
V gene: TRBV25-1
J gene: TRBJ2-7
CDR3 protein: CASSKGGEFYEQYF
CDR3 DNA: TGTGCCAGCAGTAAAGGGGGCGAATTCTACGAGCAGTACTTC

clone size: NA
D gene: NA
V gene: TRBV7-9
J gene: TRBJ2-1
CDR3 protein: CASSLGSQGRSNEQFF
CDR3 DNA: TGTGCCAGCAGCTTAGGTAGTCAGGGGAGAAGCAATGAGCAGTTCTTC

clone size: NA
D gene: NA
V gene: TRBV6-4
J gene: TRBJ1-1
CDR3 protein: CASRKDSPNTEAFF
CDR3 DNA: TGTGCCAGCAGAAAGGACAGTCCGAACACTGAAGCTTTCTTT

clone size: NA
D gene: NA
V gene: TRBV9
J gene: TRBJ2-7
CDR3 protein: CASSDSRDSSSYEQYF
CDR3 DNA: TGTGCCAGCAGCGACTCGCGGGACTCCAGCTCCTACGAGCAGTACTTC

clone size: once
D gene: TRBD1
V gene: TRBV5-1
J gene: TRBJ1-1
CDR3 protein: CASSLETGEGEAFF
CDR3 DNA: TGCGCCAGCAGCTTGGAGACAGGGGAAGGTGAAGCTTTCTTT

clone size: NA
D gene: NA
V gene: TRBV6-2/TRBV6-3
J gene: TRBJ1-1
CDR3 protein: CASSRTTGINTEAFF
CDR3 DNA: TGTGCCAGCAGCCGGACAACAGGGATAAACACTGAAGCTTTCTTT

clone size: NA
D gene: NA
V gene: TRBV5-4
J gene: TRBJ1-1
CDR3 protein: CASSRKGSGKAFF
CDR3 DNA: TGTGCCAGCAGCAGGAAAGGGTCGGGGAAAGCTTTCTTT

clone size: NA
D gene: NA
V gene: TRBV27
J gene: TRBJ1-5
CDR3 protein: CASSLSPTGQEQPQHF
CDR3 DNA: TGTGCCAGCAGTTTATCTCCAACCGGACAAGAGCAGCCCCAGCATTTT

clone size: NA
D gene: NA
V gene: TRBV30
J gene: TRBJ2-7
CDR3 protein: CAWSRRVNGEQYF
CDR3 DNA: TGTGCCTGGAGTCGCAGGGTTAATGGCGAGCAGTACTTC

clone size: NA
D gene: NA
V gene: TRBV5-1
J gene: TRBJ1-1
CDR3 protein: CASSFSGVNTEAFF
CDR3 DNA: TGCGCCAGCAGCTTTTCGGGGGTGAACACTGAAGCTTTCTTT

clone size: NA
D gene: TRBD2
V gene: TRBV5-6
J gene: TRBJ2-2
CDR3 protein: CASSLGLASTGELFF
CDR3 DNA: TGTGCCAGCAGCTTGGGACTAGCGAGCACCGGGGAGCTGTTTTTT

clone size: NA
D gene: TRBD2
V gene: TRBV6-5
J gene: TRBJ2-1
CDR3 protein: CASSYASGGAGEQFF
CDR3 DNA: TGTGCCAGCAGTTACGCTAGCGGGGGGGCCGGGGAGCAGTTCTTC

clone size: NA
D gene: NA
V gene: TRBV15
J gene: TRBJ2-5
CDR3 protein: CATSREYGNGETQYF
CDR3 DNA: TGTGCCACCAGCAGAGAGTACGGTAACGGAGAGACCCAGTACTTC

clone size: NA
D gene: NA
V gene: TRBV5-6
J gene: TRBJ1-2
CDR3 protein: CASSLINRERGYGYTF
CDR3 DNA: TGTGCCAGCAGCTTGATTAACAGGGAACGGGGCTATGGCTACACCTTC

clone size: NA
D gene: TRBD2
V gene: TRBV11-2
J gene: TRBJ2-7
CDR3 protein: CASSRAGGSSYEQYF
CDR3 DNA: TGTGCCAGCAGCAGAGCGGGGGGGAGCTCCTACGAGCAGTACTTC

clone size: once
D gene: TRBD1
V gene: TRBV7-3
J gene: TRBJ1-2
CDR3 protein: CASSLGTGFGYTF
CDR3 DNA: TGTGCCAGCAGCTTGGGGACAGGGTTTGGCTACACCTTC

clone size: NA
D gene: TRBD1
V gene: TRBV18
J gene: TRBJ1-4
CDR3 protein: CASSLPGTGDEKLFF
CDR3 DNA: TGTGCCAGCTCACTTCCCGGGACAGGCGATGAAAAACTGTTTTTT

clone size: NA
D gene: NA
V gene: TRBV5-5
J gene: TRBJ1-2
CDR3 protein: CASSLTPSTGSYGYTF
CDR3 DNA: TGTGCCAGCAGCCTGACCCCATCAACAGGGAGCTATGGCTACACCTTC

clone size: NA
D gene: NA
V gene: TRBV14
J gene: TRBJ2-3
CDR3 protein: CASSQRGASPSTDTQYF
CDR3 DNA: TGTGCCAGCAGCCAACGCGGGGCTAGCCCTAGCACAGATACGCAGTATTTT

clone size: NA
D gene: NA
V gene: TRBV6-5
J gene: TRBJ1-1
CDR3 protein: CASRSGLHTEAFF
CDR3 DNA: TGTGCCAGCAGGTCGGGACTCCACACTGAAGCTTTCTTT

clone size: NA
D gene: NA
V gene: TRBV2
J gene: TRBJ2-3
CDR3 protein: CASSGIGATDTQYF
CDR3 DNA: TGTGCCAGCAGTGGTATAGGGGCCACAGATACGCAGTATTTT

clone size: NA
D gene: TRBD1
V gene: TRBV11-3
J gene: TRBJ2-7
CDR3 protein: CASSSDRGYEQYF
CDR3 DNA: TGTGCCAGCAGCTCGGACAGGGGGTACGAGCAGTACTTC

clone size: NA
D gene: NA
V gene: TRBV7-6
J gene: TRBJ1-5
CDR3 protein: CASSPRDKTLVNQPQHF
CDR3 DNA: TGTGCCAGCAGCCCCCGGGACAAAACGCTAGTCAATCAGCCCCAGCATTTT

clone size: NA
D gene: NA
V gene: TRBV19
J gene: TRBJ1-1
CDR3 protein: CASSMQGNTEAFF
CDR3 DNA: TGTGCCAGTAGTATGCAGGGTAACACTGAAGCTTTCTTT

clone size: NA
D gene: TRBD1
V gene: TRBV7-9
J gene: TRBJ2-5
CDR3 protein: CASSRGDRGTRETQYF
CDR3 DNA: TGTGCCAGCAGCCGGGGGGACAGGGGGACACGGGAGACCCAGTACTTC

clone size: once
D gene: TRBD1
V gene: TRBV5-1
J gene: TRBJ2-4
CDR3 protein: CASSLAVGTGRNIQYF
CDR3 DNA: TGCGCCAGCAGCTTGGCCGTTGGGACAGGGCGAAACATTCAGTACTTC

clone size: NA
D gene: NA
V gene: TRBV5-5
J gene: TRBJ2-2
CDR3 protein: CASSLIRGGNTGELFF
CDR3 DNA: TGTGCCAGCAGCTTGATTCGAGGGGGGAACACCGGGGAGCTGTTTTTT

clone size: NA
D gene: NA
V gene: TRBV19
J gene: TRBJ1-5
CDR3 protein: CASSILRQGRNQPQHF
CDR3 DNA: TGTGCCAGTAGTATTCTTCGTCAGGGGAGAAATCAGCCCCAGCATTTT

clone size: NA
D gene: TRBD1
V gene: TRBV19
J gene: TRBJ1-1
CDR3 protein: CASSIRGQVFQMNTEAFF
CDR3 DNA: TGTGCCAGTAGTATTCGTGGACAGGTTTTCCAAATGAACACTGAAGCTTTCTTT

clone size: NA
D gene: TRBD1
V gene: TRBV18
J gene: TRBJ2-7
CDR3 protein: CASSLGTGSYEQYF
CDR3 DNA: TGTGCCAGCTCACTTGGGACAGGGAGCTACGAGCAGTACTTC

clone size: NA
D gene: NA
V gene: TRBV4-3
J gene: TRBJ1-2
CDR3 protein: CASSQRGHSYGYTF
CDR3 DNA: TGCGCCAGCAGCCAACGAGGGCACTCCTATGGCTACACCTTC